The clone carrying this TCR beta chain was detected only a few times. This specimen belongs to a study of identical twins. CDR3 length: 15 amino acids. V was cut by 1 base and J by 3 bases, with 16 bases left in between. Germline CDR1 is DFQATT and CDR2 is SNEGSKA (reference sequence). MiXCR was run by TCRdb on the 5' RACE reads, yielding one entry per CDR3 protein. The profile shows about 530,000 distinct CDR3 sequences, 20% to 25% of them singletons. This sample also belongs to another study, concerning yellow fever vaccine responses in identical twins.

The chain combines TRBV20-1 with TRBJ2-7; D could derive from TRBD1 or TRBD2 (5 bases each). This receptor was obtained from a woman aged 18 to 35 in good health. The sample was CD4+ T cells sorted from blood. The CDR3 DNA reads TGCAGTGCTAGAGGGGGGACGGCCACAAACTACGAGCAGTACTTC. It is translated as CSARGGTATNYEQYF.